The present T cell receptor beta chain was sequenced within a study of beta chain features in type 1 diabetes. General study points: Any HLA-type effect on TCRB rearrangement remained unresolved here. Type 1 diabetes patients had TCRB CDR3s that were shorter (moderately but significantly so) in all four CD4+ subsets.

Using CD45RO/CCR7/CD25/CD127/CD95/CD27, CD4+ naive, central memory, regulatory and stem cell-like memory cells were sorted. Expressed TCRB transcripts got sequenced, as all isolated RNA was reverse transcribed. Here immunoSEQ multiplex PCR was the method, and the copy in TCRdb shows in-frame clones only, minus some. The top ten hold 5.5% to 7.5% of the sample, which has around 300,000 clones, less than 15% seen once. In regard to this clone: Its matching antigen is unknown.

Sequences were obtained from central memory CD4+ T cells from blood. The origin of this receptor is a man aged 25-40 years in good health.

CDR3 sequence (DNA): TGTGCCAGCAGTGAAGTCCGAGGCCCCTCTGTGGGGTACACCTTC. Translated, it gives CASSEVRGPSVGYTF. V and J are TRBV2 and TRBJ1-2, with D hard to call. The V gene lost 1 base and the J gene lost 11 bases, with 20 bases spanning the gap. The CDR3 length is 15 residues. Per germline, CDR1 SNHLY and CDR2 FYNNEI.